The present T cell receptor (beta chain) was sequenced within a study of shared clonotypes between healthy human individuals. The germline V gene has CDR1 SNHLY and CDR2 FYNNEI. Trimming removed 4 bases at V and 6 bases at J, with 18 bases between. CDR3 length equals 16 residues. Assay used: immunoSEQ multiplex PCR; TCRdb lists only in-frame clones, some missing. The table has around 500,000 clones, about 82% seen once. The receptor was derived from a woman aged 40 to 50 in good health. Some clones in this sample may be carry-over from other donors' samples. This rearrangement joins TRBV2 to TRBJ2-2; D call uncertain. Sequenced sample: PBMCs. CDR3 residues: CASSVELARIAGELFF. DNA of the CDR3: TGTGCCAGCAGTGTCGAATTAGCCAGGATCGCCGGGGAGCTGTTTTTT.